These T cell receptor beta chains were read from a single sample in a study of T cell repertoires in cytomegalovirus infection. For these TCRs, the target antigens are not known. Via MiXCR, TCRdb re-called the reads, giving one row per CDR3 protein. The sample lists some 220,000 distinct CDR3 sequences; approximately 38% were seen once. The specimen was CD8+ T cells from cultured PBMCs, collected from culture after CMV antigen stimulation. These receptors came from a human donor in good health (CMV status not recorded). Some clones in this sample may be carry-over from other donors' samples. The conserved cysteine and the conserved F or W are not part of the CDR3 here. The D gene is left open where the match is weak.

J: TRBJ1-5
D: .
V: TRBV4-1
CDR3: ASSQELGQSNQPQH

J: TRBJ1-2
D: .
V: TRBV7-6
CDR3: ASSGGKGSIDGYT

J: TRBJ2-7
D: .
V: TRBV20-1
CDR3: SAGGAPVGTTGEQY

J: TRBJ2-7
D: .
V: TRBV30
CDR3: AWSVQGTHHEQY

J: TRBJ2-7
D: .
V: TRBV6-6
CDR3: ASSNIRSVREQY

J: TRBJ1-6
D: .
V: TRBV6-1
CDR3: ASSVDPGTPNSPLH

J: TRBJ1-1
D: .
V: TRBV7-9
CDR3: ASSFGDLTEAF

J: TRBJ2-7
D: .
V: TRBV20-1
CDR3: SARLRVRAYEQY

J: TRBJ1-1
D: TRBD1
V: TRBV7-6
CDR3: ASSLWRTGGILNTEAF

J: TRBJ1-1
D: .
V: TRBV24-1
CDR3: ATSAGLGTEAF

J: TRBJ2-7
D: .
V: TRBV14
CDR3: ASTGRSSYEQY

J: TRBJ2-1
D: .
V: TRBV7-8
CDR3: ASSLVGEGHNEQF

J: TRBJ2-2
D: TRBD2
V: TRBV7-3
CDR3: ASSTRTSGRAGNTGELF

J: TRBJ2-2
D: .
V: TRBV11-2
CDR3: ASSLVSHRLVPNTGELF

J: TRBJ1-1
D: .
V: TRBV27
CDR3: ASSPGVTLNTEAF

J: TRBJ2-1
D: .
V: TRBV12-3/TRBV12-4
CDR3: ASLRDSSNEQF

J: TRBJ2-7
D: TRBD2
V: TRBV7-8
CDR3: ASSLPGLVSYEQY

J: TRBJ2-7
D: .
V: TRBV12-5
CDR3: ASGPTGTTYEQY

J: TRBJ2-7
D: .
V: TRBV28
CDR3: ASSWGTYEQY

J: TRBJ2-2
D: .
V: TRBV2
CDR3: ASTTDRDENTGELF

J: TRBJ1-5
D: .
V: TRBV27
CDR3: ASSFRTADQPQH

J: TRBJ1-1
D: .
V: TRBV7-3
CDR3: ASSLIYSQNTEAF

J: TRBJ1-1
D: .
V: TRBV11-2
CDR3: ASSLEWGALATEAF

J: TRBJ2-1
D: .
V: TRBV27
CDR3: ASSLILGNEQF

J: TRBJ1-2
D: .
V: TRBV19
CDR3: ASTYRGANYGYT

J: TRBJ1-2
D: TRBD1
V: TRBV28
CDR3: ASSLYPRDSNYGYT

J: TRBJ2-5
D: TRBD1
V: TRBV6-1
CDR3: ASMRSLDRGPEETQY

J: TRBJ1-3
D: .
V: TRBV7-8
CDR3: ASTPGANRNTIY

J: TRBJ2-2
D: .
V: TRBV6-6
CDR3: ASSVPGRTGELF

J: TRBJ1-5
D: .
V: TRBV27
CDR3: ASSPRRLVDQPQH

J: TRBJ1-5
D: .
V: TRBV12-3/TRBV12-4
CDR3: ASSRDPNSNQPQH

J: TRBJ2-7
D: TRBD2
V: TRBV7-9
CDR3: ASSLVRLAEDYEQY

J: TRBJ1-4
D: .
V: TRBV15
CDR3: ATSREGAGEKLF

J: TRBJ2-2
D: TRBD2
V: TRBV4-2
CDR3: ASSQVGRVRGTGELF

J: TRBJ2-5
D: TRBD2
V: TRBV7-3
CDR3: ASSLQGLAEPGTQY

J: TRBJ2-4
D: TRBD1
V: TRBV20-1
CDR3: SAGTVSLLAKNIQY

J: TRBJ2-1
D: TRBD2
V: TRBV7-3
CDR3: ASSITGGRRDEQF

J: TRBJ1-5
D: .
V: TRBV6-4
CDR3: ASQGGGKLQPQH

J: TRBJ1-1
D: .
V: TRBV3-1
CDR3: ASSLTPPLSTEAF

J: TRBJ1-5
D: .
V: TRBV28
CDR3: ASSSRSQPQH

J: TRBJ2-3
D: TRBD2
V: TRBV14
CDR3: ASSYAGGYNTQY

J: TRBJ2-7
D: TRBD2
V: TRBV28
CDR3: ASKGGLAAVQQY

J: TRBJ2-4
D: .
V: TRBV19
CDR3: ASGGVAAKNIQY

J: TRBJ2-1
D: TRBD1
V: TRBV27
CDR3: ASSFRRGNNEQF

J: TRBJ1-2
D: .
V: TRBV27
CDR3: GTMGPAPNYGYT

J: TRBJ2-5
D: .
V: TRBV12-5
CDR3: ASGPEAGFQETQH

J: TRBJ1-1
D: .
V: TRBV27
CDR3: ASKRGGSEAF

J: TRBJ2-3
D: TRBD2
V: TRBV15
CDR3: ATSRVGAGGTDTQY

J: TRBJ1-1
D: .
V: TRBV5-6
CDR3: ASSPSTGTEAF

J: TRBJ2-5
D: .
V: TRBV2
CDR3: ASKEGGGETQY

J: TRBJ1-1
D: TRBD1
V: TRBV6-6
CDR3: ASRERDRGRVEAF

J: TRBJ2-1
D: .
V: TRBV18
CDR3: ASSPSRDSSYNEQF

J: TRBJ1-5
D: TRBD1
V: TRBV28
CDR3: ASSSGYRTGHYSNQPQH

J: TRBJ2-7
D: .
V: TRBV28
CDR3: ASSSAVISYEQY

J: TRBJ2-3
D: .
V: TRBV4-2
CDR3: ASSQAHSGTLGSRDTQY

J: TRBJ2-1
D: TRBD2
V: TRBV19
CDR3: ATATSGGRYNEQF

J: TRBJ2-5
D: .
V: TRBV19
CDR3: ARDGANKDQETQY